This T cell receptor (beta chain) comes out of a study of blood T cells in healthy people across ages. Worth noting for this clonotype: Its antigen is not identified.

Primed by a sample-barcoded 5' primer and a J-beta primer mix, a second PCR proceeded for roughly 7 to 12 cycles. Each of the cDNA molecules was tagged by a template-switch adaptor with 12 random nucleotides. MiXCR, run by TCRdb on the 5' RACE reads, gives a single entry per CDR3 protein. Of some 1 million distinct CDR3 sequences listed, 40% to 45% were seen once; the top ten hold around 18%. The germline V and J ends were trimmed by 0 bases and 5 bases, with 14 bases remaining between them. This CDR3 has 14 residues. The germline CDR1 and CDR2 sequences are GTSNPN and SVGIG (reference sequence). General study results and limits: Among T cells, TCR beta diversity per million cells dropped roughly linearly as age rose. Donors of long life had a larger count of naive CD4+ cells and greater diversity than aged donors. The donors' CMV status was not determined, possibly confounding changes in expanded clonotypes.

The chain couples TRBV30 to TRBJ2-7, with a tentative D call TRBD2 (6 bases). The receptor comes from a woman aged 60-75 years in good health. The material sequenced was blood. The CDR3 nucleotides read TGTGCCTGGAGTGTACTTACGGGAGAGGACGAGCAGTACTTC. It codes for CAWSVLTGEDEQYF.